This entry features one T cell receptor beta chain sequence. The data are from a study of shared T cell receptors in the human thymus. The table came from immunoSEQ multiplex PCR; TCRdb's copy has only in-frame clones and leaves some out. Here the sample spans some 700,000 clones, 80% to 90% being singletons. V lost 2 bases to trimming and J lost 3 bases, with 19 bases between them. The CDR3 totals 18 residues. Germline CDR1 reads MGHRA; CDR2 reads YSYEKL. This sample was also put to use in a study of human thymus T cells. Per that paper: Thymic resections from corrective heart surgery supplied the tissue. Blood and thymic repertoires both appeared biased in V and J gene usage. Highly overlapping thymic repertoires among unrelated individuals were reported in related research.

The rearrangement uses TRBV4-1 and TRBJ2-2; D is ambiguous. This clonotype was obtained from a girl less than two years old with a congenital heart defect. Sequencing was done on a sample of thymocytes. The CDR3 sequence: CASSQRKVARPDTGELFF. CDR3 sequence (DNA): TGCGCCAGCAGCCAACGTAAGGTGGCCAGGCCGGACACCGGGGAGCTGTTTTTT.